This is a list of T cell receptor beta chains from one sample in a study of coeliac disease. Generated by immunoSEQ multiplex PCR, the TCRdb table keeps only in-frame clones and is missing some. Of over a thousand clones in the sample, 55% to 65% are singletons; the top ten hold more than 20%. The sample consisted of intraepithelial lymphocytes from the gut. The receptors were gathered from a man aged 65 to 79 without celiac disease. Each CDR3 is given without its conserved first and last residue. Some rows have no size entry. The others give once, few or many, or a class for an expanded clone.

v_gene,abundance,CDR3aa
TRBV28,NA,ASSTLRTNGYT
TRBV5-3,once,ARWLKVVNKSRANVLT
TRBV6-5,NA,ASSYRGLGGEQF
TRBV10-2,few,ASNQGSTDTQY
TRBV5-1,NA,ASSRRSRAGTHMNTEAF
TRBV6-1,NA,ASSEVQGVSNQPQH
TRBV5-1,few,ASSLGETGGYEQY
TRBV4-2,NA,ASGHLGGERNTEAF
TRBV6-5,NA,ASSSVSGGTDTQY
TRBV2,few,ASSGEGTNYGYT
TRBV27,NA,ASSPHSDSEAF
TRBV5-1,NA,ASSLRTSGGAAGTGELF
TRBV6-6,NA,ASSTGQLSTDTQY
TRBV27,hyperexpanded,ASSPHSADTQY
TRBV18,NA,ASSPGGTTDTQY
TRBV28,NA,ASSSSGRGPANYGYT
TRBV5-1,few,ASFQGAPYNEQF
TRBV6-4,NA,ASSDSLAGSTDTQY
TRBV2,NA,ASSGGPRLAGVPDTQY
TRBV2,NA,ASSATGQPQH
TRBV6-5,NA,ASSSQGFPEAF
TRBV7-9,NA,ASSPILAGGSETQY
TRBV7-2,NA,ASSLDWGGETQY
TRBV28,NA,ASSSQTPSGGISTDTQY
TRBV28,few,ASSSRGAQGYT
TRBV6-6,few,ASSLTGEREQY
TRBV6-5,NA,ASSYSAGGSHNEQF
TRBV19,few,ASSKGWGQPQH
TRBV27,large,ASSRGGTSPLH
TRBV6-5,large,ASSYTADQPQH
TRBV2,once,ASRPGGEGYT
TRBV2,NA,ASSEAHGQRRY
TRBV2,NA,ASTLGTSGARADTQY
TRBV4-1,NA,ASSQPGLAGSYNEQF
TRBV11-2,large,ASAGRGETQY
TRBV7-9,few,ASSSNRGGYTEAF
TRBV2,NA,ASSGGSGGTYEQY
TRBV5-6,NA,ASSSTGTYTEAF
TRBV4-1,NA,ASSQDVLRAEAF
TRBV6-5,few,ASSYSWAGGNNEQF
TRBV19,NA,ASSISGQGAGYGYT
TRBV7-9,NA,ASGTGLSPLH